The rows below give T cell receptor beta chains drawn from one sample of a study of CD8+ T cells in alopecia areata. Assay: immunoSEQ multiplex PCR; the TCRdb copy retains only in-frame clones and omits some. This sample yields over 95,000 clones, of which roughly two fifths are seen a single time; around 1.4% belongs to the top ten. Source material: CD4+ T cells sorted from blood. The receptors shown here come from a human donor with alopecia areata. The CDR3 runs from the conserved cysteine through the conserved F or W. D genes are given only for firm matches. Size tells how often a clone was seen (once, few, many) or the class of an expanded clone, and some rows leave it out.

j_call v_call clone_size d_call cdr3_nt cdr3_aa
TRBJ2-7 TRBV5-1 - - TGCGCCAGCAGCTTGGTAATGGGACTTCAATACGAGCAGTACTTC CASSLVMGLQYEQYF
TRBJ2-7 TRBV21-1 - - TGTGCCAGCCGGGACAGCTCCTACGAGCAGTACTTC CASRDSSYEQYF
TRBJ1-1 TRBV30 - TRBD1 TGTGCCTGGAGCGATCACCGGGACAGGGAAGCTTTCTTT CAWSDHRDREAFF
TRBJ2-2 TRBV20-1 - - TGCAGTGCTACAGGGGACGGGGAGCTGTTTTTT CSATGDGELFF
TRBJ2-7 TRBV27 - TRBD2 TGTGCCAGCAGTCCCCGACTAGCCCGAGACTCCTACGAGCAGTACTTC CASSPRLARDSYEQYF
TRBJ2-5 TRBV11-2 - - TGTGCCAGCAGCAGCTCCGGGGGACTCCAAGAGACCCAGTACTTC CASSSSGGLQETQYF
TRBJ2-3 TRBV7-2 few TRBD2 TGTGCCAGCAGCTCCCTACTAGCGCGGACAGATACGCAGTATTTT CASSSLLARTDTQYF
TRBJ2-7 TRBV7-2 - TRBD2 TGTGCCAGCGGAGTAGCGGGGACCTACGAGCAGTACTTC CASGVAGTYEQYF
TRBJ2-5 TRBV5-1 few - TGCGCCAGCAGCTTCATGGGGGGACGAGAGACCCAGTACTTC CASSFMGGRETQYF
TRBJ1-5 TRBV19 few - TGTGCCAGTAGTCCCGGGGGAGGGGCCAGCAATCAGCCCCAGCATTTT CASSPGGGASNQPQHF
TRBJ2-7 TRBV5-1 - - TGCGCCAGCAGCTTGCCCAGTTGGGAGCAGTACTTC CASSLPSWEQYF
TRBJ2-3 TRBV7-9 medium-sized - TGTGCCAGCAGCTTTAGCGGCCACACAGATACGCAGTATTTT CASSFSGHTDTQYF
TRBJ2-1 TRBV5-1 - - TGCGCCAGCAGCTTGCGGAGGGATCTTCGCTCGTACAATGAGCAGTTCTTC CASSLRRDLRSYNEQFF
TRBJ2-5 TRBV7-2 - TRBD2 TGTGCCAGCAGCCCAAGACTAGCTGGGGAGACCCAGTACTTC CASSPRLAGETQYF
TRBJ2-3 TRBV9 - - TGTGCCAGCAGTGATCGTAGCACAGATACGCAGTATTTT CASSDRSTDTQYF
TRBJ2-2 TRBV5-4 - TRBD2 TGTGCCAGCAGCTCACCTGGACTAGCGGGGGGACTGAACACCGGGGAGCTGTTTTTT CASSSPGLAGGLNTGELFF
TRBJ2-2 TRBV6-5 - - TGTGCCAGCAGAGACGGTTACACCGGGGAGCTGTTTTTT CASRDGYTGELFF
TRBJ2-3 TRBV30 - TRBD2 TGTGCCAATAGTAAACTAGCGACGAGCACAGATACGCAGTATTTT CANSKLATSTDTQYF
TRBJ2-5 TRBV11-2 - TRBD1 TGTGCCAGCAGGGGGACAGGCGGGACGGCCCAGTACTTC CASRGTGGTAQYF
TRBJ2-7 TRBV29-1 - - TGCAGCGTTGGGACATCGAGCTCCTACGAGCAGTACTTC CSVGTSSSYEQYF
TRBJ1-2 TRBV23-1 - - TGCGCCAGCAGTCTCCAGGGAGCCGGCTACACCTTC CASSLQGAGYTF
TRBJ1-5 TRBV7-2 few TRBD1 TGTGCCAGCAGCTTAGCTGTCAGGGGGCTGCAGCCCCAGCATTTT CASSLAVRGLQPQHF
TRBJ1-5 TRBV5-1 - - TGCGCCAGCAGCTTGGAGGCGGATCAGCCCCAGCATTTT CASSLEADQPQHF
TRBJ2-5 TRBV2 - - TGTGCCAGCAGTGTTTCGTGGGAGACCCAGTACTTC CASSVSWETQYF
TRBJ1-1 TRBV5-1 - - TGCGCCAGCAGCTTGGCTCTGGGGACTGAAGCTTTCTTT CASSLALGTEAFF
TRBJ2-1 TRBV7-2 few - TGTGCCAGCAGCTTAGAGGTAGGAAATCAGTTCTTC CASSLEVGNQFF
TRBJ1-4 TRBV25-1 - TRBD1 TGTGCCAGCAGTAACCCCCGACAGGGGTTGAATGAAAAACTGTTTTTT CASSNPRQGLNEKLFF
TRBJ1-2 TRBV27 once - TGTGCCAGCAGAACGACAGGACGATATGGCTACACCTTC CASRTTGRYGYTF
TRBJ1-5 TRBV30 - - TGTGCCTGGTCTGGGCAGGGCAATCAGCCCCAGCATTTT CAWSGQGNQPQHF
TRBJ2-5 TRBV28 - TRBD2 TGTGCCAGCAGTTTATTTACAGCTCGGGAGGTCGAGACCCAGTACTTC CASSLFTAREVETQYF
TRBJ1-5 TRBV23-1 - - TGCGCCAGCAGTCGACCGACAGAATATAGCAATCAGCCCCAGCATTTT CASSRPTEYSNQPQHF
TRBJ2-5 TRBV29-1 - TRBD1 TGCAGCGTTGAACCAGGGGGCGTTCAAGAGACCCAGTACTTC CSVEPGGVQETQYF
TRBJ2-6 TRBV11-2 - - TGTGCCAGCAGCTTATCACTGGGTGCTGGGGCCAACGTCCTGACTTTC CASSLSLGAGANVLTF
TRBJ1-3 TRBV30 - - TGTGCCTGGAGTGCCGGAAACACCATATATTTT CAWSAGNTIYF
TRBJ2-1 TRBV7-3 few TRBD2 TGTGCCAGCAGCTTACGCGGGGGCAATGAGCAGTTCTTC CASSLRGGNEQFF
TRBJ2-7 TRBV29-1 - - TGCAGCGTTGTCCGGGACAACTCCTACGAGCAGTACTTC CSVVRDNSYEQYF
TRBJ2-2 TRBV30 once - TGTGCCTGGGGTTCTGCTAGATTCGGGGAGCTGTTTTTT CAWGSARFGELFF
TRBJ2-3 TRBV29-1 - - TGCAGCGTTGAACGGCCTCCCGGGAATACGCAGTATTTT CSVERPPGNTQYF
TRBJ2-3 TRBV7-2 - - TGTGCCAGCAGCACAGTGGGTAGCGGCCGCCTCACAGATACGCAGTATTTT CASSTVGSGRLTDTQYF
TRBJ2-1 TRBV30 - - TGTGCCTGGAGTGTCGGAAGTCCGGGCTACAATGAGCAGTTCTTC CAWSVGSPGYNEQFF
TRBJ2-3 TRBV5-1 few TRBD2 TGCGCCAGCAGCTTCGCTAGCGGGAGTGCAGATACGCAGTATTTT CASSFASGSADTQYF
TRBJ2-7 TRBV28 few - TGTGCCAGCAGGCCCGCGAAGGGGGGAAATTACGAGCAGTACTTC CASRPAKGGNYEQYF
TRBJ2-5 TRBV28 - - TGTGCCAGCAGTTTAATTGCAGGTGTCGAGACCCAGTACTTC CASSLIAGVETQYF
TRBJ1-4 TRBV4-1 - - TGCGCCAGCAGCCAAGGGGTACCCCTGGGCAACGAAAAACTGTTTTTT CASSQGVPLGNEKLFF
TRBJ2-3 TRBV27 once TRBD1 TGTGCCAGCAGGATCGGGACAGGCACAGATACGCAGTATTTT CASRIGTGTDTQYF
TRBJ2-7 TRBV6-5 - - TGTGCCAGCAGCCTCGCCTTAACCTACGAGCAGTACTTC CASSLALTYEQYF
TRBJ2-3 TRBV4-1 - TRBD2 TGCGCCAGCAGCCACGAATCTAGCGGGGGGGCCAGAGATACGCAGTATTTT CASSHESSGGARDTQYF
TRBJ2-7 TRBV7-9 - - TGTGCCAGCAGCCCCCCGGGCCCGTACGAGCAGTACTTC CASSPPGPYEQYF